Below, 18 T cell receptor beta chains from the same sample are listed, as sequenced in a study of T cell responses to AZD1222 COVID-19 vaccine (dated by TCRdb to the early 2020s). The library was made by the immunoSEQ multiplex PCR assay. Entries here come from immuneACCESS through TCRdb and include only in-frame sequences with V and J called. Some clones fail to appear in such tables; in the studies checked, an unresolved V gene covers under half of the shortfall, and the cause of the remainder is unknown. In this sample the table shows about 96,000 clones, under 90% of which occur a single time. About 25% of the sample is taken by the ten largest. This specimen's time point label, interpreted: baseline before first vaccination. Sequenced material: peripheral blood, taken on day 0 of AZD1222 vaccination. Receptors were obtained from an adult in good health.

The chain is built from TRBV4-2 and TRBJ2-2, with D possibly matching TRBD2 (5 bases). This CDR3 is built from 15 residues. Germline lookup yields CDR1 LGHNA and CDR2 YNFKEQ. Trimming took off 5 bases at V and 4 bases at J, with 14 bases between the two ends. The CDR3 DNA follows: TGTGCCAGCAGCACCCGGGTCGCGGGCACCGGGGAGCTGTTTTTT. Translated, it gives CASSTRVAGTGELFF.

The chain couples TRBV5-4 to TRBJ2-1, with D tentatively TRBD2 (5 bases). The CDR3 is 14 residues long. Germline lookup yields CDR1 SGHNT and CDR2 YYREEE (reference sequence). Trimming took 4 bases from V and 4 from J, leaving 12 bases between them. As DNA, the CDR3 is TGTGCCAGCAGCCCTGGACTTAAATACAATGAGCAGTTCTTC. Protein sequence: CASSPGLKYNEQFF.

This chain connects TRBV6-1 to TRBJ1-6, with D possibly being TRBD1 (5 bases). Trimming removed 1 base from V and 7 bases from J, with 8 bases in between. The germline V gene has CDR1 MNHNS and CDR2 SASEGT. The CDR3 has 14 amino acids. This chain's CDR3 is CASSEDGGNSPLHF. In DNA form, the CDR3 reads TGTGCCAGCAGTGAAGACGGGGGAAATTCACCCCTCCACTTT.

The chain couples TRBV28 to TRBJ2-7; D may be TRBD1 (5 bases). This CDR3 contains 13 residues. The germline gives CDR1 MDHEN, CDR2 SYDVKM. The V and J ends lost 3 bases and 6 bases respectively, with 12 bases between them. The CDR3 sequence is CASSLQGTSEQYF. The CDR3 region has the DNA TGTGCCAGCAGTTTGCAGGGAACTTCCGAGCAGTACTTC.

The rearrangement uses TRBV5-1 and TRBJ1-5, with D perhaps TRBD1 (5 bases). Per the germline V gene, CDR1 is SGHRS and CDR2 is YFSETQ. The CDR3 contains 14 residues. V lost 0 bases to trimming and J lost 6 bases, with 10 bases between them. The CDR3 region has the DNA TGCGCCAGCAGCTTGGATGGGGGGTTTCAGCCCCAGCATTTT. It yields the protein CASSLDGGFQPQHF.

The V gene is TRBV7-3, the J gene TRBJ2-2; D is undetermined. Germline values: CDR1 SGHTA, CDR2 FQGTGA. The CDR3 runs to 12 residues. The V end was cut by 5 bases, the J end by 4 bases, with 5 bases between. This chain's CDR3 is CASSGPTGELFF. CDR3 sequence (DNA): TGTGCCAGCAGCGGCCCCACCGGGGAGCTGTTTTTT.

The V gene is TRBV28, the J gene TRBJ1-2; 10 nucleotides align to TRBD1. V lost 5 bases and J lost 3; bases outside the gene matches: 9. Germline V CDR1 and CDR2: MDHEN, SYDVKM. The CDR3 spans 16 residues. The CDR3 loop reads CASSPSGTGDDYGYTF. The CDR3 nucleotides read TGTGCCAGCAGTCCTAGCGGGACAGGGGATGACTATGGCTACACCTTC.

The chain links TRBV13 to TRBJ2-3, with unresolved D. There are 14 residues in the CDR3. Germline V gives CDR1 PRHDT, CDR2 FYEKMQ (reference sequence). V gave up 0 bases and J gave up 2 bases, with 6 bases separating them. Here the CDR3 reads CASSLGTSTDTQYF. For the CDR3, the DNA is TGTGCCAGCAGCTTAGGTACCTCCACAGATACGCAGTATTTT.

The chain joins TRBV11-2 to TRBJ2-5, with 13 bases matching TRBD2. V trimming: 1 base; J trimming: 2 bases; junction bases outside the gene matches: 4. This CDR3 is built from 17 residues. Germline V gene data show CDR1 as SGHAT and CDR2 as FQNNGV. The CDR3 sequence is CASSLAGTSGAQETQYF. CDR3 DNA sequence: TGTGCCAGCAGCTTAGCGGGGACTAGCGGGGCACAAGAGACCCAGTACTTC. Based on the CDR3 plus reference TRBV11-2 and TRBJ2-5, the full variable domain is EAGVAQSPRYKIIEKRQSVAFWCNPISGHATLYWYQQILGQGPKLLIQFQNNGVVDDSQLPKDRFSAERLKGVDSTLKIQPAKLEDSAVYLCASSLAGTSGAQETQYFGPGTRLLVL.

A remark on this clone: Its ends do not fully match the called genes, so a read error is possible. The rearrangement joins TRBV7-2 to TRBJ2-7; maybe TRBD2 (5 bases). The CDR3 is 14 residues long. Germline-derived CDR1 and CDR2 are SGHTA and FQGNSA. This chain's CDR3 is CASSLALGTYEQYF. The CDR3 DNA reads TGTGCCAGCAGCCTAGCTTTAGGAACCTACGAGCAGTACTTC.

The chain has TRBV5-4 and TRBJ2-1; no definite D call. The V and J ends lost 0 bases and 5 bases respectively, with 9 bases between them. The CDR3 consists of 14 residues. Germline V gene lookup returns CDR1 SGHNT and CDR2 YYREEE (reference sequence). The CDR3 sequence is CASSLDQSNNEQFF. The CDR3 DNA reads TGTGCCAGCAGCTTGGATCAGTCCAACAATGAGCAGTTCTTC.

V and J are TRBV11-3 and TRBJ2-2, with D possibly TRBD2 on 5 matching bases. This CDR3 region has 13 residues. Trimming shortened V by 2 bases and J by 5 bases, and 6 bases separated the two germline ends. Looked up from germline, CDR1 is SGHNT and CDR2 is YENEEA. CDR3 residues: CASSLRLTGELFF. Here the CDR3 DNA reads TGTGCCAGCAGCTTAAGACTAACCGGGGAGCTGTTTTTT.

This clone was seen more than once but under ten times. The J gene is TRBJ2-7, the V gene TRBV7-2; no definite D call. The CDR3 extends over 14 amino acids. The V gene lost 5 bases and the J gene lost 3 bases, with 14 bases spanning the gap. Per germline, CDR1 SGHTA and CDR2 FQGNSA. CDR3 in DNA: TGTGCCAGCAGCCACACAGTTGGGTACTACGAGCAGTACTTC. Its protein product is CASSHTVGYYEQYF.

CDR3 sequence reads: CASSLGLAGGTDTQYF. As DNA, the CDR3 is TGTGCCAGCAGCTTGGGACTAGCGGGAGGCACAGATACGCAGTATTTT. J is TRBJ2-3 and V is TRBV7-3; the match to TRBD2 covers 14 bases. The CDR3 runs 16 residues. The germline V gene has CDR1 SGHTA and CDR2 FQGTGA. V lost 3 bases and J lost 1; bases outside the gene matches: 0.

V is TRBV7-2 and J is TRBJ1-2, with D perhaps matching TRBD1 (5 bases). The CDR3 loop spans 12 amino acids. V was shortened by 7 bases and J by 5 bases, with 11 bases between the two germline ends. In germline, CDR1 is SGHTA, CDR2 FQGNSA. The CDR3 DNA follows: TGTGCCAGCACCTACCGGGGGTATGGCTACACCTTC. This gives the protein CASTYRGYGYTF. The entire variable domain, with the rest obtained from reference TRBV7-2 and TRBJ1-2, is as follows: GAGVSQSPSNKVTEKGKDVELRCDPISGHTALYWYRQSLGQGLEFLIYFQGNSAPDKSGLPSDRFSAERTGGSVSTLTIQRTQQEDSAVYLCASTYRGYGYTFGSGTRLTVV.

CDR3 sequence reads: CASSLAGRKAGNEQFF. CDR3 coding DNA: TGTGCCAGCAGCTTGGCCGGGAGAAAGGCCGGGAATGAGCAGTTCTTC. J is TRBJ2-1 and V is TRBV5-4, with D possibly matching TRBD2 (6 bases). Deletions cut 0 bases from V and 7 bases from J, with 17 bases between. This CDR3 has 16 amino acids. From germline, CDR1 is SGHNT and CDR2 YYREEE (reference sequence).

The chain is built from TRBV6-5 and TRBJ1-6; D gene unclear. Looked up from germline, CDR1 is MNHEY and CDR2 is SVGAGI. The length of the CDR3 is 13 residues. V was clipped by 11 bases and J by 7 bases, with 15 bases between them. CDR3 in amino acids: CAHRMDGNSPLHF. For the CDR3, the DNA is TGTGCCCACCGTATGGATGGAAATTCACCCCTCCACTTT.

This clone showed up just a few times. The chain has TRBV9 and TRBJ2-4; no firm D call. Trimming pared 3 bases from V and 7 bases from J, leaving 20 bases between. CDR1 is SGDLS, CDR2 YYNGEE, per germline. This CDR3 is built from 16 residues. The CDR3 DNA is TGTGCCAGCAGCGCTTTCTCCTCCCCTCAGTGGAACATTCAGTACTTC. The encoded protein is CASSAFSSPQWNIQYF.